Listed here are 22 T cell receptor beta chains from one sample, sequenced in a study of CD8 T cells in ankylosing spondylitis. General study points: Blood from ankylosing spondylitis patients appeared to carry a characteristic roughly 8-variant TCR beta motif.

Using its own MiXCR run on the 5' RACE reads, TCRdb lists one record per CDR3 protein. The data hold 450,000 or so distinct CDR3 sequences, with roughly a quarter observed a single time. The antigens these receptors bind are not known. Sequencing was performed on blood, either unsorted or a sorted T cell fraction (not recorded which). All receptors derive from a male donor with ankylosing spondylitis.

The J gene is TRBJ2-7, the V gene TRBV20-1; D uncertain. With 2 bases removed from V and 5 bases from J, the gap between germline ends came to 10 bases. CDR3 size: 12 residues. Per the germline V gene, CDR1 is DFQATT and CDR2 is SNEGSKA (reference sequence). The CDR3 DNA sequence: TGCAGTGCTAGACTGGGTTACAACGAGCAGTACTTC. Amino acid sequence: CSARLGYNEQYF.

This chain uses TRBV18 with TRBJ2-2; tentative D call: TRBD2 (6 bases). Trimming left V 6 bases short and J 1 base short, with 15 bases between. Germline V CDR1 and CDR2: KGHSH, LQKENI. This CDR3 region has 16 residues. The CDR3 DNA reads as TGTGCCAGCTCCCGAACCGGGACTTTGAACACCGGGGAGCTGTTTTTT. The encoded protein is CASSRTGTLNTGELFF.

This clonotype has only a few counts. The CDR3 protein is CSARGGRLEKLFF. In nucleotides, the CDR3 is TGCAGTGCTAGAGGCGGACGCCTAGAAAAACTGTTTTTT. The rearrangement joins TRBV20-1 to TRBJ1-4; D is unclear. Germline V CDR1 and CDR2: DFQATT, SNEGSKA (reference sequence). CDR3 length: 13 amino acids. The V end was cut by 1 base, the J end by 8 bases, with 11 bases between.

The chain combines TRBV29-1 with TRBJ1-1; the match to TRBD1 covers 7 bases. The V segment lost 6 bases and the J segment 1 base; nucleotides outside the gene matches: 5. The CDR3 totals 13 residues. CDR1 and CDR2 from the germline V gene are SQVTM and ANQGSEA. The CDR3 spells CSVARGTNTEAFF. CDR3 bases: TGCAGCGTGGCCAGGGGGACGAACACTGAAGCTTTCTTT.

V is TRBV12-3 or TRBV12-4 and J is TRBJ1-5, with D possibly TRBD1 on 5 matching bases. The ends were cut back, 2 bases at V and 0 bases at J, with 17 bases in the middle. The CDR3 is 18 amino acids. CDR3 residues: CASSLRQGAFYSNQPQHF. In DNA form, the CDR3 reads TGTGCCAGCAGTTTACGGCAGGGCGCCTTTTATAGCAATCAGCCCCAGCATTTT.

This clonotype was found a few times. The chain has TRBV3-1 and TRBJ1-1; unclear D gene. Germline CDR1 LGHDT, CDR2 YNNKEL (reference sequence). The V gene lost 4 bases and the J gene lost 3 bases, with 9 bases spanning the gap. The CDR3 has 13 residues. Here the CDR3 reads CASSPGSDTEAFF. CDR3 in DNA: TGTGCCAGCAGCCCGGGGTCGGACACTGAAGCTTTCTTT.

This clonotype was recorded once. In nucleotides, the CDR3 is TGTGCCACCAGTGACCCTGGGACTAGTGGCACAGATACGCAGTATTTT. The encoded protein is CATSDPGTSGTDTQYF. The chain carries TRBV24-1 and TRBJ2-3; 8 positions agree with TRBD2. The CDR3 spans 16 residues. V gave up 4 bases and J gave up 1 base; unmatched junction bases: 6. The germline gives CDR1 KGHDR, CDR2 SFDVKD.

This clonotype came up a few times. This chain uses TRBV5-1 with TRBJ2-5; D could derive from TRBD1 or TRBD2 (5 bases each). Germline V gene data show CDR1 as SGHRS and CDR2 as YFSETQ. V was cut by 4 bases and J by 4 bases, with 14 bases left in between. The CDR3 contains 14 residues. The CDR3 sequence: CASSVGTDGETQYF. The CDR3 DNA follows: TGCGCCAGCAGCGTCGGGACCGACGGAGAGACCCAGTACTTC.

This sequence joins TRBV7-9 and TRBJ2-3; the D is unclear. This CDR3 region has 15 residues. Germline V gene sequence: CDR1 SEHNR, CDR2 FQNEAQ (reference sequence). Trimming removed 2 bases at V and 6 bases at J, with 15 bases between. CDR3 protein: CASSLSKTAGDTQYF. CDR3 DNA: TGTGCCAGCAGCTTATCCAAAACGGCTGGGGATACGCAGTATTTT.

This chain joins TRBV20-1 and TRBJ1-5, with unresolved D. CDR3 length: 16 amino acids. The germline CDR1 and CDR2 sequences are DFQATT and SNEGSKA (reference sequence). V lost 3 bases, J lost 5 bases, and 20 bases lay in between. The CDR3 is CSARIRGFSVYQPQHF. The CDR3 DNA follows: TGCAGTGCTAGGATAAGAGGGTTCAGTGTCTATCAGCCCCAGCATTTT.

V gene TRBV20-1 combines with J gene TRBJ2-7, with 11 bases fitting TRBD2. Trimming removed 4 bases from V and 2 bases from J; junction bases left unmatched: 4. Germline CDR1 reads DFQATT; CDR2 reads SNEGSKA (reference sequence). The CDR3 contains 14 residues. The CDR3 DNA is TGCAGTGCTATAACTAGCGGGAGCGCCTACGAGCAGTACTTC. Its protein product is CSAITSGSAYEQYF.

This clonotype was observed a few times. The chain combines TRBV5-1 with TRBJ2-7, with no clear D. Germline assignment: CDR1 SGHRS and CDR2 YFSETQ. CDR3 length: 11 amino acids. The V end was cut by 0 bases, the J end by 6 bases, with 4 bases between. CDR3 sequence reads: CASSLEIEQYF. In DNA form, the CDR3 reads TGCGCCAGCAGCTTGGAGATCGAGCAGTACTTC.

The rearrangement joins TRBV29-1 to TRBJ1-2, with TRBD1 as a possible D gene (5 bases). Germline lookup yields CDR1 SQVTM and CDR2 ANQGSEA. CDR3 length: 15 residues. Trimming took off 3 bases at V and 2 bases at J, with 16 bases between the two ends. The DNA for the CDR3 is TGCAGCGTTGAGGGGCAGGTGGATCCAAACTATGGCTACACCTTC. Protein product: CSVEGQVDPNYGYTF.

Ten or more counts support this clonotype. The V call is TRBV20-1, the J call TRBJ1-2; no clear D gene. Trimming removed 3 bases from V and 0 bases from J, with 8 bases in between. Germline V gene lookup returns CDR1 DFQATT and CDR2 SNEGSKA (reference sequence). This CDR3 has 13 amino acids. CDR3 region: CSASGSTNYGYTF. CDR3 DNA: TGCAGTGCTAGCGGCAGCACTAACTATGGCTACACCTTC.

The chain carries TRBV6-2 or TRBV6-3 and TRBJ2-2; 12 bases line up with TRBD2. Germline trimming cut 6 bases from V and 4 bases from J; bases unmatched to any gene: 12. This CDR3 has 18 residues. Germline loops: CDR1 MNHEY, CDR2 SVGEGT. The CDR3 sequence: CASSHPSGRAISTGELFF. DNA of the CDR3: TGTGCCAGCAGCCACCCTAGCGGGAGGGCCATCAGCACCGGGGAGCTGTTTTTT.

This chain uses TRBV3-1 with TRBJ2-2; 13 nucleotides agree with TRBD2. The CDR3 sequence is 18 residues long. Germline values: CDR1 LGHDT, CDR2 YNNKEL (reference sequence). After removal of 1 base from V and 4 bases from J, the junction contained 6 bases not matched to a gene. The CDR3 region has the DNA TGTGCCAGCAGCCAAGTCCGGACTAGCGGGAGTTCCACCGGGGAGCTGTTTTTT. It yields the protein CASSQVRTSGSSTGELFF.

This clonotype turned up a few times. The J gene is TRBJ1-6, the V gene TRBV11-2, with D maybe TRBD1 (6 bases). CDR3 length equals 14 residues. Trimming left V 5 bases short and J 7 bases short, with 12 bases between. Germline V gene lookup returns CDR1 SGHAT and CDR2 FQNNGV. The chain's CDR3 is CASSRDRNNSPLHF. The CDR3 region has the DNA TGTGCCAGCAGCAGAGACAGGAACAATTCACCCCTCCACTTT.

The rearrangement uses TRBV20-1 and TRBJ2-1; 9 nucleotides match TRBD1. Germline V CDR1 and CDR2: DFQATT, SNEGSKA (reference sequence). This CDR3 has 14 residues. V trimming: 4 bases; J trimming: 5 bases; junction bases outside the gene matches: 6. CDR3 sequence: CSANRDRANNEQFF. CDR3 DNA sequence: TGCAGTGCTAACCGGGACAGGGCAAACAATGAGCAGTTCTTC.

The genes are TRBV19 and TRBJ1-3; D gene unclear. The CDR3 sequence is 15 residues long. The germline CDR1 and CDR2 sequences are LNHDA and SQIVND (reference sequence). Trimming removed 7 bases from V and 0 bases from J, with 13 bases in between. CDR3 in amino acids: CASTPPGYSGNTIYF. Here the CDR3 DNA reads TGTGCCAGTACCCCCCCGGGGTACTCTGGAAACACCATATATTTT.

The V call is TRBV10-3, the J call TRBJ2-3, with 7 positions matching TRBD2. Germline trimming cut 2 bases from V and 5 bases from J; bases unmatched to any gene: 7. Germline V gene data show CDR1 as ENHRY and CDR2 as SYGVKD. CDR3 length: 15 amino acids. The CDR3 is CAISERTREGDTQYF. CDR3 DNA: TGTGCCATCAGTGAGCGAACTAGGGAGGGAGATACGCAGTATTTT.

The chain uses TRBV12-3 or TRBV12-4 and TRBJ2-1; 13 nucleotides match TRBD2. V shed 5 bases and J 6 bases; nucleotides not matched to a gene: 4. The CDR3 is 15 residues long. The DNA for the CDR3 is TGTGCCAGCAGTAGGACTAGCGGGAGCCTCAATGAGCAGTTCTTC. It yields the protein CASSRTSGSLNEQFF.

The chain recombines TRBV29-1 with TRBJ2-7, with D maybe TRBD1 (5 bases). The CDR3 covers 10 residues. V lost 7 bases and J lost 9, with 13 bases in between. Germline V gene lookup returns CDR1 SQVTM and CDR2 ANQGSEA. The CDR3 DNA reads as TGCAGCGCCGATCGGCAGGGGCAGTACTTC. It is translated as CSADRQGQYF.